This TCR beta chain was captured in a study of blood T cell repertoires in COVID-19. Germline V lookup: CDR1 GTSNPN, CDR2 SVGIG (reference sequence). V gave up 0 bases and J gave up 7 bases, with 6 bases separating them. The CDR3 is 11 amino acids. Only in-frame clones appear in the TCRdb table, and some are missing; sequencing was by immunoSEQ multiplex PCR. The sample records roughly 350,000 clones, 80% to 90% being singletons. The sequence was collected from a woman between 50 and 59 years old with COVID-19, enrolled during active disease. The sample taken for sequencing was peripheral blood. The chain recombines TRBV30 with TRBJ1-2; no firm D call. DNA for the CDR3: TGTGCCTGGAGTGTACTAGGTGGCTACACCTTC. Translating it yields CAWSVLGGYTF.